The 24 T cell receptor beta chains reported below all come from one sample, sequenced in a study of cytomegalovirus exposure and HLA in healthy donors. The PCR contained 60 Vbeta and 13 Jbeta primers. TCRdb keeps only in-frame clones here, not all; method: immunoSEQ multiplex PCR. The specimen's table records 50,000 to 55,000 clones. The sequencing input was PBMCs. The receptors were sampled from a woman aged 55-69 years in good health and CMV-seropositive.

The chain joins TRBV6-5 to TRBJ2-7, with a weak D call TRBD1 (6 bases). Germline V gene sequence: CDR1 MNHEY, CDR2 SVGAGI. This CDR3 is built from 13 residues. V lost 6 bases and J lost 2, with 11 bases in between. CDR3 DNA: TGTGCCAGCAGACCACAGGGTGCCTACGAGCAGTACTTC. It encodes CASRPQGAYEQYF.

The V and J genes are TRBV7-2 and TRBJ1-2; maybe TRBD1 (6 bases). V was trimmed by 2 bases and J by 8 bases, leaving 12 bases between them. Germline lookup yields CDR1 SGHTA and CDR2 FQGNSA. The CDR3 is made up of 13 amino acids. CDR3 sequence reads: CASSLTRQGGYTF. In DNA, the CDR3 is TGTGCCAGCAGCTTAACCCGTCAGGGGGGCTACACCTTC.

The chain has TRBV5-1 and TRBJ1-4; 9 positions agree with TRBD1. The ends lost 4 bases at V and 8 bases at J; junction bases unmatched: 15. The germline V gene has CDR1 SGHRS and CDR2 YFSETQ. This CDR3 is 17 amino acids long. CDR3 protein: CASSPQGQGGMSEKLFF. The CDR3 DNA sequence: TGCGCCAGCAGCCCTCAGGGACAGGGAGGGATGTCGGAAAAACTGTTTTTT. The whole variable domain, filled in from reference TRBV5-1 and TRBJ1-4, reads KAGVTQTPRYLIKTRGQQVTLSCSPISGHRSVSWYQQTPGQGLQFLFEYFSETQRNKGNFPGRFSGRQFSNSRSEMNVSTLELGDSALYLCASSPQGQGGMSEKLFFGSGTQLSVL.

The rearrangement links TRBV7-9 to TRBJ2-7, with D possibly matching TRBD2 (6 bases). Germline V CDR1 and CDR2: SEHNR, FQNEAQ (reference sequence). V lost 7 bases to trimming and J lost 4 bases, with 20 bases between them. The CDR3 has 15 amino acids. The CDR3 sequence: CASTPFGGVGYEQYF. The CDR3 DNA reads TGTGCCAGCACCCCCTTTGGCGGGGTGGGTTACGAGCAGTACTTC.

The J gene is TRBJ1-6, the V gene TRBV2; no firm D call. Trimming removed 2 bases at V and 7 bases at J, with 9 bases between. The germline gives CDR1 SNHLY, CDR2 FYNNEI. The CDR3 is 14 amino acids. CDR3 loop: CASSELGQNSPLHF. The CDR3 DNA is TGTGCCAGCAGTGAACTAGGCCAAAATTCACCCCTCCACTTT.

The chain uses TRBV10-3 and TRBJ1-1, with TRBD1 matching 8 bases. CDR1 and CDR2 from the germline V gene are ENHRY and SYGVKD. V gave up 3 bases and J gave up 1 base; unmatched junction bases: 4. This CDR3 has 15 residues. For the CDR3, the DNA is TGTGCCATCAGTGAAGACAGGGGCAGGAACACTGAAGCTTTCTTT. Its protein product is CAISEDRGRNTEAFF.

This chain connects TRBV4-1 to TRBJ2-7; D is ambiguous. Trimming shortened V by 1 base and J by 0 bases, and 10 bases separated the two germline ends. The germline CDR1 and CDR2 sequences are MGHRA and YSYEKL. This CDR3 comprises 15 residues. CDR3 DNA sequence: TGCGCCAGCAGCCAAGGACACTCTAACTCCTACGAGCAGTACTTC. It translates to CASSQGHSNSYEQYF.

The J gene is TRBJ2-5, the V gene TRBV21-1; whether TRBD1, the table's D call, matches the DNA was not checked. TRBV21-1 represents a pseudogene. This CDR3 is built from 14 residues. The CDR3 reads CASSKVGQGGTQYF. CDR3 nucleotides: TGTGCCAGCAGCAAAGTTGGACAGGGAGGGACCCAGTACTTC.

V and J are TRBV7-9 and TRBJ1-6, with 9 bases matching TRBD1. Germline CDR1 SEHNR, CDR2 FQNEAQ (reference sequence). The CDR3 sequence is 13 residues long. V dropped 4 bases and J dropped 8; count of bases not matched to a gene: 0. CDR3 region: CASSYRGHSPLHF. The CDR3 bases are TGTGCCAGCAGCTACAGGGGGCATTCACCCCTCCACTTT.

The rearrangement uses TRBV6-1 and TRBJ1-1; D is ambiguous. There are 14 residues in the CDR3. Germline V CDR1 and CDR2: MNHNS, SASEGT. The V gene lost 8 bases and the J gene lost 3 bases, with 16 bases spanning the gap. The CDR3 DNA reads as TGTGCCAGCGACGGGTTCTCGGGTTACACTGAAGCTTTCTTT. Translating gives CASDGFSGYTEAFF.

V usage is TRBV18 and J usage is TRBJ2-5; weak D call: TRBD2 (6 bases). V was clipped by 3 bases and J by 1 base, with 9 bases between them. The CDR3 has 14 residues. Germline lookup yields CDR1 KGHSH and CDR2 LQKENI. In DNA form, the CDR3 reads TGTGCCAGCTCACCCACCGGGGGCCAAGAGACCCAGTACTTC. Protein sequence: CASSPTGGQETQYF.

The CDR3: CASSGQTGWGETQYF. The CDR3 region has the DNA TGTGCCAGCAGTGGACAGACAGGGTGGGGGGAGACCCAGTACTTC. The chain combines TRBV6-1 with TRBJ2-5; 7 positions match TRBD1. CDR1 MNHNS and CDR2 SASEGT come from the germline V gene. The CDR3 extends over 15 amino acids. Germline trimming cut 4 bases from V and 5 bases from J; bases unmatched to any gene: 10.

The chain employs TRBV29-1 and TRBJ1-2, with no clear D. Per germline, CDR1 SQVTM and CDR2 ANQGSEA. The CDR3 has 12 amino acids. CDR3 DNA: TGCAGTCACCTCACTGGCGGCTATGGCTACACCTTC. The encoded protein is CSHLTGGYGYTF. The whole variable domain, remainder taken from reference TRBV29-1 and TRBJ1-2, is SAVISQKPSRDICQRGTSLTIQCQVDSQVTMMFWYRQQPGQSLTLIATANQGSEATYESGFVIDKFPISRPNLTFSTLTVSNMSPEDSSIYLCSHLTGGYGYTFGSGTRLTVV.

The chain joins TRBV6-5 to TRBJ2-7; weak D call: TRBD1 (5 bases). The CDR3 has 14 residues. Deletions cut 7 bases from V and 0 bases from J, with 13 bases between. Germline CDR1 is MNHEY and CDR2 is SVGAGI. CDR3 in amino acids: CASTPDTHSYEQYF. The CDR3 DNA sequence: TGTGCCAGCACCCCGGACACCCACTCCTACGAGCAGTACTTC.

The chain combines TRBV7-8 with TRBJ1-5, with 7 positions matching TRBD1. V lost 5 bases, J lost 7 bases, and 5 bases stayed unmatched. The CDR3 contains 13 residues. Germline assignment: CDR1 SGHVS and CDR2 FQNEAQ. CDR3 in DNA: TGTGCCAGCAGCGCGGACAGGTACCAGCCCCAGCATTTT. This gives the protein CASSADRYQPQHF.

The chain employs TRBV5-1 and TRBJ1-1; 7 bases line up with TRBD1. The CDR3 length is 15 residues. The V segment lost 4 bases and the J segment 6 bases; nucleotides outside the gene matches: 12. The germline V gene has CDR1 SGHRS and CDR2 YFSETQ. The CDR3 reads CASSEELQGNPEAFF. The CDR3 DNA is TGCGCCAGCAGCGAGGAATTACAGGGGAATCCTGAAGCTTTCTTT.

The V call is TRBV18, the J call TRBJ2-4, with a weak D call TRBD2 (6 bases). The length of the CDR3 is 14 residues. Trimming pared 5 bases from V and 2 bases from J, leaving 10 bases between. CDR1 and CDR2 (germline): KGHSH, LQKENI. CDR3 coding DNA: TGTGCCAGCTCAACCCGGGAGACCAAAAACATTCAGTACTTC. It encodes CASSTRETKNIQYF.

The chain has TRBV29-1 and TRBJ2-7, with D possibly being TRBD2 (7 bases). This CDR3 region has 13 residues. V was cut by 4 bases and J by 2 bases, with 12 bases left in between. The germline CDR1 and CDR2 sequences are SQVTM and ANQGSEA. The CDR3 sequence: CSVVRGATYEQYF. The CDR3 nucleotides read TGCAGCGTTGTCCGGGGGGCCACCTACGAGCAGTACTTC.

The chain recombines TRBV5-1 with TRBJ1-2; TRBD1 matches at 7 bases. Losses at the gene ends were 7 bases for V and 4 bases for J; bases not matched to a gene: 13. Germline assignment: CDR1 SGHRS and CDR2 YFSETQ. The CDR3 length is 15 residues. DNA of the CDR3: TGCGCCAGCGGTTTCGCGGGACAGCCTGGCTATGGCTACACCTTC. This sequence encodes CASGFAGQPGYGYTF.

This chain connects TRBV18 to TRBJ1-1, with D perhaps TRBD1 (6 bases). Germline CDR1 is KGHSH and CDR2 is LQKENI. There are 15 residues in the CDR3. The V end was cut by 3 bases, the J end by 2 bases, with 13 bases between. CDR3 in amino acids: CASSPLQGVNTEAFF. The CDR3 nucleotides are TGTGCCAGCTCACCTCTACAGGGCGTAAACACTGAAGCTTTCTTT. Drawing the rest from reference TRBV18 and TRBJ1-1, the complete variable domain is NAGVMQNPRHLVRRRGQEARLRCSPMKGHSHVYWYRQLPEEGLKFMVYLQKENIIDESGMPKERFSAEFPKEGPSILRIQQVVRGDSAAYFCASSPLQGVNTEAFFGQGTRLTVV.

CDR3 amino acids: CASSQDWSASGGAGKQYF. CDR3 sequence (DNA): TGCGCCAGCAGCCAAGACTGGTCGGCTAGCGGGGGGGCAGGTAAGCAGTATTTT. The chain joins TRBV4-3 to TRBJ2-3, with 12 nucleotides matching TRBD2. The CDR3 extends over 18 amino acids. The germline gives CDR1 LGHNA, CDR2 YSLEER. J was trimmed by 11 bases and V by 0 bases; bases with no gene match: 15.

This chain joins TRBV5-1 and TRBJ1-5; TRBD1 aligns across 8 bases. Germline loops: CDR1 SGHRS, CDR2 YFSETQ. V gave up 4 bases and J gave up 4 bases; unmatched junction bases: 10. There are 16 residues in the CDR3. The CDR3, as DNA: TGCGCCAGCAGCCCTACGGCAGGGGGCAATAATCAGCCCCAGCATTTT. It is translated as CASSPTAGGNNQPQHF.

This chain uses TRBV18 with TRBJ2-5, with a weak D call TRBD1 (6 bases). The J call may be faulty, since TRBJ2-7 better matches the DNA end. CDR3 length: 13 residues. The germline gives CDR1 KGHSH, CDR2 LQKENI. As DNA, the CDR3 is TGTGCCAGCTCGGCAGGGGTCAACTACGAGCAGTACTTC. Its translation: CASSAGVNYEQYF.

V and J are TRBV7-6 and TRBJ1-2; no definite D call. Germline CDR1 and CDR2: SGHVS and FNYEAQ. This CDR3 spans 12 amino acids. CDR3 sequence reads: CVVGGMDYGYTF. As DNA, the CDR3 is TGTGTGGTCGGAGGCATGGACTATGGCTACACCTTC.